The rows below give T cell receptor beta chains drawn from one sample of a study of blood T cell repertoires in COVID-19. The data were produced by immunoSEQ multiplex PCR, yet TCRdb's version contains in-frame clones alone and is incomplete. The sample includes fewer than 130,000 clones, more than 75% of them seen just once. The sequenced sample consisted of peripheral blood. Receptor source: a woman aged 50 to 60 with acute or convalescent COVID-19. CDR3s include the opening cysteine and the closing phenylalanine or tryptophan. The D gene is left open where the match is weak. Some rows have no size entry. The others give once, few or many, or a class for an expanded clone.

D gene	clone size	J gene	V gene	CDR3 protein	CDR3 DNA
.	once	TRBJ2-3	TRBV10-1	CASSDGGAGRDTQYF	TGCGCCAGCAGTGATGGTGGGGCTGGGAGGGATACGCAGTATTTT
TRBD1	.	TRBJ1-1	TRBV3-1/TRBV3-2	CASSQSTGWETEAFF	TGTGCCAGCAGCCAATCGACAGGGTGGGAAACTGAAGCTTTCTTT
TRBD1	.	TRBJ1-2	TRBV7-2	CASSPGTANYGYTF	TGTGCCAGCAGCCCTGGGACAGCTAACTATGGCTACACCTTC
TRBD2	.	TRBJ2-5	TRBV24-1	CATSVGGSGQETQYF	TGTGCCACCAGTGTCGGCGGGAGTGGGCAAGAGACCCAGTACTTC
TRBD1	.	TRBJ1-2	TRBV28	CASSLSPDRASGYTF	TGTGCCAGCAGTTTGTCACCGGACAGGGCCTCTGGCTACACCTTC
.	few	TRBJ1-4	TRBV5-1	CASRPGTFGEKLFF	TGCGCCAGCAGACCCGGGACTTTCGGCGAAAAACTGTTTTTT
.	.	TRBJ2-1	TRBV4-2	CASSGLGSPYNEQFF	TGTGCCAGCAGCGGACTGGGGTCTCCCTACAATGAGCAGTTCTTC
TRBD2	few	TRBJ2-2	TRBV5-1	CASSSREREAAGELFF	TGCGCCAGCAGCTCCAGAGAGCGGGAGGCTGCCGGGGAGCTGTTTTTT
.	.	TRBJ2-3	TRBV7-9	CASSLRTDTQYF	TGTGCCAGCAGCCTACGCACAGATACGCAGTATTTT
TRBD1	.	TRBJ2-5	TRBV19	CASSILQGAKAETQYF	TGTGCCAGTAGTATTCTACAGGGGGCGAAGGCCGAGACCCAGTACTTC
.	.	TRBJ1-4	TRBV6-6	CASSPVVGGNEKLFF	TGTGCCAGCAGCCCCGTTGTGGGGGGTAATGAAAAACTGTTTTTT
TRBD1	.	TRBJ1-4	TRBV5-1	CASSYKGQGAEKLFF	TGCGCCAGCAGTTACAAGGGACAGGGAGCTGAAAAACTGTTTTTT
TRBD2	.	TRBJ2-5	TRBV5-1	CASSYQAGQETQYF	TGCGCCAGCAGCTACCAAGCGGGGCAAGAGACCCAGTACTTC
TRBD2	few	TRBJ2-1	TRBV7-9	CASSLGILSGRATNEQFF	TGTGCCAGCAGCTTAGGTATTCTGAGCGGGAGGGCCACCAATGAGCAGTTCTTC
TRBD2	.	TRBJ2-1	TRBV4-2	CASSQGGLAGHNEQFF	TGTGCCAGCAGCCAAGGCGGACTAGCGGGCCACAATGAGCAGTTCTTC
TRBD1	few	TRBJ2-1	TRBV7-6	CASSLEDRVYNEQFF	TGTGCCAGCAGCTTAGAGGACAGGGTCTACAATGAGCAGTTCTTC
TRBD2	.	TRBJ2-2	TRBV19	CASTLTSGTGELFF	TGTGCCAGTACCCTGACTAGCGGTACCGGGGAGCTGTTTTTT
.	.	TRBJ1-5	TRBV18	CASSPGGGWNQPQHF	TGTGCCAGCTCACCAGGGGGCGGTTGGAATCAGCCCCAGCATTTT
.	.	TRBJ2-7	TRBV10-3	CAISVSGSYEQYF	TGTGCCATCAGTGTAAGCGGTTCCTACGAGCAGTACTTC
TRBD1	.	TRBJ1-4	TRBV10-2	CASSSTGLNEKLFF	TGCGCCAGCAGCTCGACAGGGTTAAATGAAAAACTGTTTTTT
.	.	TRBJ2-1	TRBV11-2	CASSLRYSTYYNEQFF	TGTGCCAGCAGCTTACGGTACTCGACATACTACAATGAGCAGTTCTTC
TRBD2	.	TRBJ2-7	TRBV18	CASSPGSSGTYEQYF	TGTGCCAGCTCACCAGGGTCTAGCGGAACCTACGAGCAGTACTTC
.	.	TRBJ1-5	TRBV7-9	CASSSNGGQDQPQHF	TGTGCCAGCAGCTCAAACGGGGGGCAGGATCAGCCCCAGCATTTT
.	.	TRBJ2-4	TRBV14	CASSQGDTHWGNIQYF	TGTGCCAGCAGCCAAGGGGACACCCACTGGGGAAACATTCAGTACTTC
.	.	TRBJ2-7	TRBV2	CASSEEGGKYF	TGTGCCAGCAGTGAAGAGGGGGGGAAGTACTTC
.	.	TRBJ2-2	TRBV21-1	CASSKGQGTEDRGLNTGELFF	TGTGCCAGCAGCAAAGGGCAAGGGACCGAGGACAGGGGGCTGAACACCGGGGAGCTGTTTTTT